This T cell receptor beta chain derives from a study of Ad26.COV2.S vaccination and SARS-CoV-2 variants. Across the study: Donor got 5x10^10 or 1x10^11 viral particles of Ad26.COV2.S. General study results and limits: The TCR breadth and depth analyses may have understated or missed part of the total T cell responses.

V lost 2 bases to trimming and J lost 4 bases; unmatched junction nucleotides: 6. There are 16 residues in the CDR3. Germline V gene lookup returns CDR1 MNHEY and CDR2 SMNVEV (reference sequence). Libraries were prepared by immunoSEQ multiplex PCR; TCRdb keeps only in-frame clonotypes and omits some of them. The sample has approximately 420,000 clones, roughly 90% seen once. With respect to this clone: What it binds is not known.

Treatment given: 19 received Ad26.COV2.S at low or high dose, single or two shots; 5 received placebo; per-sample allocation not given. Sample collection was performed on day 63 after the first vaccine or placebo injection. This vaccine is an Ad26 vector that expresses the Wuhan-strain SARS-CoV-2 spike. The clonotype originates from a person aged 18-65 years who received the Ad26.COV2.S COVID-19 vaccine or a placebo. The chain recombines TRBV27 with TRBJ2-7; 12 bases agree with TRBD2. The material sequenced was peripheral blood, taken in a trial of Ad26.COV2.S vaccine versus placebo. Here the CDR3 DNA reads TGTGCCAGCAGTTTAGTCCTAGCGGGGGGGCCGTACGAGCAGTACTTC. Translation: CASSLVLAGGPYEQYF.